This T cell receptor (beta chain) derives from a study of CD8+ T cells in alopecia areata. RNA extraction was followed by reverse transcription into cDNA, which acted as the sequencing template. Assay: immunoSEQ multiplex PCR; the TCRdb copy retains only in-frame clones and omits some. The sample consists of 120,000 to 150,000 clones, 75% to 90% of them appearing once. Peripheral blood, together with lesional scalp punch biopsies, was collected from alopecia areata patients. V shed 3 bases and J 7 bases; nucleotides not matched to a gene: 0. CDR1 is SGDLS and CDR2 is YYNGEE in the germline V gene. The CDR3 sequence is 12 residues long.

The rearrangement uses TRBV9 and TRBJ2-2, with 7 bases lining up with TRBD2. Sequenced material: CD8+ T cells sorted from blood, taken at week 0. The clonotype comes from a human donor with alopecia areata. The CDR3 bases are TGTGCCAGCAGCGCGGGGGGCGGGGAGCTGTTTTTT. Translating it yields CASSAGGGELFF.